This is a list of T cell receptor beta chains from one sample in a study of T cells in Graves' hyperthyroidism and ophthalmopathy. TCRdb processed the multiplex PCR reads anew with MiXCR; each CDR3 protein has one entry. The data contain approximately 430,000 distinct CDR3 sequences, over 12% of them singletons. Sequences were obtained from blood. These receptors all come from a man aged 18 to 29 with Graves' ophthalmopathy. Both conserved end residues are part of each CDR3. The order of the fields is J gene, clone size, V gene, D gene, CDR3 protein, CDR3 DNA. D genes are given only for firm matches. Not all rows give a size; the values are once, few, many and, for expanded clones, a class.

j_call: TRBJ2-1
clone_size: few
v_call: TRBV7-9
d_call: NA
cdr3_aa: CASSSQGSSYNEQFF
cdr3_nt: TGTGCCAGCAGCTCCCAGGGAAGCTCCTACAATGAGCAGTTCTTC

j_call: TRBJ2-5
clone_size: NA
v_call: TRBV10-3
d_call: TRBD2
cdr3_aa: CAISGGRAAETQYF
cdr3_nt: TGTGCCATCAGTGGCGGGAGGGCTGCGGAGACCCAGTACTTC

j_call: TRBJ2-1
clone_size: NA
v_call: TRBV24-1
d_call: NA
cdr3_aa: CATSDLQGSGYSEQFF
cdr3_nt: TGTGCCACCAGTGATTTGCAGGGGTCTGGCTACAGTGAGCAGTTCTTC

j_call: TRBJ2-1
clone_size: many
v_call: TRBV24-1
d_call: TRBD2
cdr3_aa: CATSDVAGGYNEQFF
cdr3_nt: TGTGCCACCAGTGATGTAGCGGGAGGGTACAATGAGCAGTTCTTC

j_call: TRBJ2-7
clone_size: few
v_call: TRBV2
d_call: NA
cdr3_aa: CASSERGPSEQYF
cdr3_nt: TGTGCCAGCAGTGAACGGGGCCCCTCCGAGCAGTACTTC

j_call: TRBJ1-2
clone_size: many
v_call: TRBV11-2
d_call: NA
cdr3_aa: CASAVGALDYGYTF
cdr3_nt: TGTGCCAGCGCCGTCGGGGCCCTGGACTATGGCTACACCTTC

j_call: TRBJ2-2
clone_size: many
v_call: TRBV10-3
d_call: NA
cdr3_aa: CAISEFRFERATGELFF
cdr3_nt: TGTGCCATCAGTGAGTTCAGATTCGAACGGGCCACCGGGGAGCTGTTTTTT

j_call: TRBJ1-5
clone_size: NA
v_call: TRBV20-1
d_call: NA
cdr3_aa: CSARWQGKENQPQHF
cdr3_nt: TGCAGTGCTAGATGGCAGGGAAAGGAAAATCAGCCCCAGCATTTT

j_call: TRBJ1-1
clone_size: many
v_call: TRBV11-2
d_call: TRBD1
cdr3_aa: CASSAAGGGGTEAFF
cdr3_nt: TGTGCCAGCAGCGCCGCAGGGGGAGGAGGCACTGAAGCTTTCTTT

j_call: TRBJ1-2
clone_size: many
v_call: TRBV11-2
d_call: NA
cdr3_aa: CASTHGRQGDGYTF
cdr3_nt: TGTGCCAGCACTCACGGACGGCAGGGCGATGGCTACACCTTC

j_call: TRBJ2-7
clone_size: many
v_call: TRBV27
d_call: TRBD2
cdr3_aa: CASSLSKGLAVSSYEQYF
cdr3_nt: TGTGCCAGCAGTTTATCGAAGGGACTAGCGGTCAGCTCCTACGAGCAGTACTTC

j_call: TRBJ2-1
clone_size: NA
v_call: TRBV20-1
d_call: TRBD2
cdr3_aa: CGARWEGRRDEQFF
cdr3_nt: TGCGGTGCTAGGTGGGAGGGCCGTCGCGATGAGCAGTTCTTC

j_call: TRBJ2-3
clone_size: few
v_call: TRBV10-3
d_call: TRBD1
cdr3_aa: CAIRATGGQYF
cdr3_nt: TGTGCCATCAGAGCGACAGGGGGCCAGTATTTT

j_call: TRBJ2-2
clone_size: many
v_call: TRBV27
d_call: TRBD1
cdr3_aa: CASSFRQGTGELFF
cdr3_nt: TGTGCCAGCAGTTTCCGACAGGGAACCGGGGAGCTGTTTTTT

j_call: TRBJ1-2
clone_size: few
v_call: TRBV20-1
d_call: NA
cdr3_aa: CSAGTGADYGYTF
cdr3_nt: TGCAGTGCTGGGACGGGGGCCGACTATGGCTACACCTTC

j_call: TRBJ2-5
clone_size: NA
v_call: TRBV24-1
d_call: TRBD1
cdr3_aa: CATSDHGTGGETQYF
cdr3_nt: TGTGCCACCAGTGATCACGGGACAGGGGGCGAGACCCAGTACTTC

j_call: TRBJ2-5
clone_size: NA
v_call: TRBV15
d_call: NA
cdr3_aa: CATSRSGPGGQETQYF
cdr3_nt: TGTGCCACCAGCAGATCCGGCCCCGGGGGACAAGAGACCCAGTACTTC

j_call: TRBJ2-1
clone_size: few
v_call: TRBV7-9
d_call: NA
cdr3_aa: CASSSPGFDEQFF
cdr3_nt: TGTGCCAGCAGCTCCCCGGGATTCGATGAGCAGTTCTTC

j_call: TRBJ1-5
clone_size: NA
v_call: TRBV20-1
d_call: TRBD1
cdr3_aa: CSAPDRANQPQHF
cdr3_nt: TGCAGTGCACCGGACAGGGCTAATCAGCCCCAGCATTTT

j_call: TRBJ2-1
clone_size: many
v_call: TRBV29-1
d_call: TRBD1
cdr3_aa: CSVKQGANYNEQFF
cdr3_nt: TGCAGCGTGAAACAGGGGGCAAACTACAATGAGCAGTTCTTC

j_call: TRBJ1-5
clone_size: few
v_call: TRBV28
d_call: TRBD1
cdr3_aa: CASTDRGWPNQPQHF
cdr3_nt: TGTGCCAGCACTGACAGGGGTTGGCCTAATCAGCCCCAGCATTTT

j_call: TRBJ2-5
clone_size: many
v_call: TRBV6-1
d_call: TRBD2
cdr3_aa: CASSLTSWAGGEETQYF
cdr3_nt: TGTGCCAGCAGTCTCACCTCTTGGGCGGGGGGAGAAGAGACCCAGTACTTC

j_call: TRBJ2-3
clone_size: many
v_call: TRBV5-1
d_call: TRBD2
cdr3_aa: CASSGDLAGRTDTQYF
cdr3_nt: TGCGCCAGCAGCGGCGATTTAGCGGGACGCACAGATACGCAGTATTTT

j_call: TRBJ2-1
clone_size: few
v_call: TRBV27
d_call: TRBD1
cdr3_aa: CASSFTLGTGGVEQFF
cdr3_nt: TGTGCCAGCAGTTTTACCCTCGGGACAGGGGGCGTTGAGCAGTTCTTC

j_call: TRBJ2-1
clone_size: many
v_call: TRBV29-1
d_call: NA
cdr3_aa: CSVEFSASSYNEQFF
cdr3_nt: TGCAGCGTTGAATTCAGCGCGAGCTCCTACAATGAGCAGTTCTTC

j_call: TRBJ2-5
clone_size: many
v_call: TRBV3-1
d_call: NA
cdr3_aa: CASSQDLRAEETQYF
cdr3_nt: TGTGCCAGCAGCCAAGATCTACGGGCAGAGGAGACCCAGTACTTC

j_call: TRBJ2-7
clone_size: many
v_call: TRBV11-2
d_call: NA
cdr3_aa: CASSLDRPGLYEQYF
cdr3_nt: TGTGCCAGCAGCTTAGATAGGCCGGGACTCTACGAGCAGTACTTC

j_call: TRBJ2-1
clone_size: many
v_call: TRBV28
d_call: TRBD2
cdr3_aa: CASSFNSGRPEQFF
cdr3_nt: TGTGCCAGCAGTTTTAATAGCGGGAGACCTGAGCAGTTCTTC

j_call: TRBJ2-7
clone_size: many
v_call: TRBV13
d_call: NA
cdr3_aa: CASSLGHRGEQYF
cdr3_nt: TGTGCCAGCAGCTTAGGACATCGGGGCGAGCAGTACTTC

j_call: TRBJ1-2
clone_size: many
v_call: TRBV30
d_call: TRBD1
cdr3_aa: CAWSVGQNFYGYTF
cdr3_nt: TGTGCCTGGAGTGTGGGACAGAACTTTTATGGCTACACCTTC

j_call: TRBJ2-1
clone_size: NA
v_call: TRBV5-4
d_call: TRBD1
cdr3_aa: CASSLPTGYNEQFF
cdr3_nt: TGTGCCAGCAGCTTACCGACAGGGTACAATGAGCAGTTCTTC

j_call: TRBJ2-7
clone_size: many
v_call: TRBV11-2
d_call: TRBD2
cdr3_aa: CASSLYASGTYEQYF
cdr3_nt: TGTGCCAGCAGCTTATATGCTAGCGGGACCTACGAGCAGTACTTC

j_call: TRBJ2-2
clone_size: NA
v_call: TRBV6-2/TRBV6-3
d_call: NA
cdr3_aa: CANRENTGELFF
cdr3_nt: TGTGCCAACAGGGAGAACACCGGGGAGCTGTTTTTT

j_call: TRBJ2-3
clone_size: many
v_call: TRBV9
d_call: NA
cdr3_aa: CASSVEKGTDTQYF
cdr3_nt: TGTGCCAGCAGCGTCGAGAAGGGGACAGATACGCAGTATTTT

j_call: TRBJ1-1
clone_size: few
v_call: TRBV5-1
d_call: NA
cdr3_aa: CASSFASGLDAFF
cdr3_nt: TGCGCCAGCAGCTTCGCATCTGGGTTGGATGCTTTCTTT

j_call: TRBJ2-7
clone_size: many
v_call: TRBV5-1
d_call: NA
cdr3_aa: CASSLAGFDEQYF
cdr3_nt: TGCGCCAGCAGCTTGGCCGGCTTTGACGAGCAGTACTTC

j_call: TRBJ2-3
clone_size: many
v_call: TRBV4-2
d_call: NA
cdr3_aa: CASSQRSGSTDTQYF
cdr3_nt: TGTGCCAGCAGCCAACGCTCGGGGAGCACAGATACGCAGTATTTT

j_call: TRBJ1-3
clone_size: few
v_call: TRBV5-1
d_call: TRBD1
cdr3_aa: CASSGRDRGNTIYF
cdr3_nt: TGCGCCAGCAGCGGACGGGACAGGGGGAACACCATATATTTT

j_call: TRBJ1-5
clone_size: many
v_call: TRBV10-3
d_call: NA
cdr3_aa: CAISEVDRRGSNQPQHF
cdr3_nt: TGTGCCATCAGTGAAGTCGATAGGAGGGGTAGCAATCAGCCCCAGCATTTT

j_call: TRBJ2-3
clone_size: NA
v_call: TRBV4-1
d_call: NA
cdr3_aa: CASSQGFGGRADTQYF
cdr3_nt: TGCGCCAGCAGCCAAGGGTTCGGGGGTCGGGCGGATACGCAGTATTTT

j_call: TRBJ2-5
clone_size: few
v_call: TRBV7-8
d_call: NA
cdr3_aa: CASSLILNGETQYF
cdr3_nt: TGTGCCAGCAGCTTAATCCTGAACGGGGAGACCCAGTACTTC

j_call: TRBJ2-2
clone_size: NA
v_call: TRBV5-1
d_call: TRBD2
cdr3_aa: CASSPGLAGFANTGELFF
cdr3_nt: TGCGCCAGCAGCCCGGGACTAGCGGGGTTCGCGAACACCGGGGAGCTGTTTTTT